This T cell receptor beta chain was recorded in a study of T cells after yellow fever vaccination. Germline V CDR1 and CDR2: SGHRS, YFSETQ. The CDR3 contains 15 residues. Trimming at V came to 4 bases and at J to 3 bases, leaving 9 bases not matched to a gene. For TCR, cDNA came from 5'RACE template switching, which added a universal primer site and UMIs. TCRdb fed the 5' RACE reads into MiXCR, producing one record per CDR3 protein. The sample has 300,000 to 400,000 distinct CDR3 sequences, approximately 5.7% seen once. The study, taken as a whole, reports: Post-booster samples contained most primary-vaccination clones (nearly 98% CD4, roughly 88% CD8). CD4 and CD8 compartments shared a small share of clonotypes, likely from convergent recombination.

Ten or more counts support this clonotype. Its specificity is unknown. This material consisted of PBMCs, taken 5 days after the yellow fever booster vaccination. The gene calls are TRBV5-1 and TRBJ2-7; TRBD1 agrees at 8 bases. The sequence was obtained from a man aged 25 to 40 who received the YFV17D yellow fever vaccine. The CDR3 DNA reads TGCGCCAGCAGCCCTACGGGGACAGGCTTCTACGAGCAGTACTTC. It encodes CASSPTGTGFYEQYF.